The 8 T cell receptor beta chains below were found in one sample sequenced in a study of cytomegalovirus exposure and HLA in healthy donors. The PCR employed 60 Vbeta primers together with 13 Jbeta primers. Using immunoSEQ multiplex PCR, the repertoire was profiled, and TCRdb retains in-frame clones only, with some absent. The data contain some 170,000 clones, 87% of them singletons. Input material: PBMCs. The origin of the receptors is a woman under 40 in good health and CMV-seronegative.

V usage is TRBV7-7 and J usage is TRBJ2-6; no clear D. This CDR3 spans 16 amino acids. V was shortened by 4 bases and J by 1 base, with 11 bases between the two germline ends. Per the germline V gene, CDR1 is SSHAT and CDR2 is FNYEAQ (reference sequence). CDR3 protein: CASSSSPGSGANVLTF. The CDR3 coding sequence is TGTGCCAGCAGCTCCTCCCCCGGGTCTGGGGCCAACGTCCTGACTTTC.

V is TRBV29-1 and J is TRBJ2-7; 7 nucleotides agree with TRBD1. This CDR3 contains 13 residues. The germline V gene encodes CDR1 SQVTM and CDR2 ANQGSEA. V lost 7 bases, J lost 0 bases, and 6 bases stayed unmatched. CDR3 DNA sequence: TGCAGCGGACGCAGGGGGAACTCCTACGAGCAGTACTTC. Protein: CSGRRGNSYEQYF.

The V call is TRBV18, the J call TRBJ1-1; a possible D gene is TRBD1 (5 bases). Trimming removed 0 bases from V and 3 bases from J, with 11 bases in between. CDR1 is KGHSH and CDR2 is LQKENI in the germline V gene. This CDR3 has 15 amino acids. The CDR3 loop is CASSPPEGRYTEAFF. CDR3 coding DNA: TGTGCCAGCTCACCACCAGAGGGGAGGTACACTGAAGCTTTCTTT.

The rearrangement links TRBV9 to TRBJ2-5, with TRBD2 matching 7 bases. Germline V lookup: CDR1 SGDLS, CDR2 YYNGEE. The CDR3 contains 16 residues. The V and J ends lost 0 bases and 5 bases, in that order; junction bases with no gene match: 10. The CDR3 region is CASSVGDGRWYETQYF. The DNA for the CDR3 is TGTGCCAGCAGCGTAGGAGACGGGAGGTGGTATGAGACCCAGTACTTC.

The chain recombines TRBV5-1 with TRBJ2-7, with D perhaps TRBD2 (5 bases). Per germline, CDR1 SGHRS and CDR2 YFSETQ. V was pared by 1 base and J by 4 bases, with 15 bases between. This CDR3 contains 15 residues. Here the CDR3 DNA reads TGCGCCAGCAGCTTGCGGAATCCCGGAGGTTACGAGCAGTACTTC. It codes for CASSLRNPGGYEQYF.

The V call is TRBV4-3, the J call TRBJ1-1, with 8 bases that match TRBD1. There are 18 residues in the CDR3. The V gene's germline CDR1 is LGHNA and CDR2 YSLEER. With V trimmed by 0 bases and J by 4 bases, 13 bases remained unmatched. This CDR3 reads CASSQDLTQGARGTEAFF. The CDR3, as DNA: TGCGCCAGCAGCCAAGATCTAACCCAGGGGGCGCGGGGCACTGAAGCTTTCTTT.

The chain combines TRBV9 with TRBJ2-1; a possible D gene is TRBD2 (5 bases). Germline V gives CDR1 SGDLS, CDR2 YYNGEE. There are 18 residues in the CDR3. Deletions cut 0 bases from V and 0 bases from J, with 16 bases between. For the CDR3, the DNA is TGTGCCAGCAGCGTAGCAGTGGGCGGGCCCGGCTCCTACAATGAGCAGTTCTTC. It translates to CASSVAVGGPGSYNEQFF.

This chain joins TRBV18 and TRBJ1-3; D not certain. The CDR3 totals 19 residues. Per germline, CDR1 KGHSH and CDR2 LQKENI. Trimming pared 1 base from V and 0 bases from J, leaving 19 bases between. CDR3 loop: CASSPRAGTLSSSGNTIYF. CDR3 coding DNA: TGTGCCAGCTCACCACGGGCAGGTACTTTATCGAGCTCTGGAAACACCATATATTTT.